Below, one T cell receptor (beta chain) is given with its context. The PCR used 60 V beta and 13 J beta primers. Libraries were prepared by immunoSEQ multiplex PCR; TCRdb keeps only in-frame clonotypes and omits some of them. The sample yields around 89,000 clones, 85% to 90% seen once. PBMC sampling occurred before vaccination, two weeks after the third dose, and at progression. These data originate in a study of glioma-infiltrating T cells after dendritic cell vaccination. Whole-study context: Monocyte-derived dendritic cells, cultured approximately 7 days with IL-4 and GM-CSF, were pulsed with autologous tumor lysate. At biweekly intervals, patients got three intradermal dendritic cell vaccine injections.

Germline CDR1 and CDR2: LGHNA and YNFKEQ. J was trimmed by 3 bases and V by 1 base; bases with no gene match: 3. The CDR3 loop spans 15 amino acids. This clonotype was obtained from a human donor with glioblastoma. The sample consisted of blood, taken before dendritic cell vaccination. The V gene is TRBV4-2, the J gene TRBJ1-2; 9 nucleotides line up with TRBD1. This CDR3 reads CASSQGTGDDYGYTF. CDR3 bases: TGTGCCAGCAGCCAAGGGACAGGGGACGACTATGGCTACACCTTC.